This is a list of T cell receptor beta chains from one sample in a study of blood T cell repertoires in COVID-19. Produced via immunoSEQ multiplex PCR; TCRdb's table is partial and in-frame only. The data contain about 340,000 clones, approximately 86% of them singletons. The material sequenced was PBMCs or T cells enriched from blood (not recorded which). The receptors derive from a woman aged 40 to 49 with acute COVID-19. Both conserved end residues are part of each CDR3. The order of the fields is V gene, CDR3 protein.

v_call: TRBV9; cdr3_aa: CASSVGDRGYEQYF
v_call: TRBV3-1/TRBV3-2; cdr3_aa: CASSPTSGAYNEQFF
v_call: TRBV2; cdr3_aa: CASSDLGTGGLGEKLFF
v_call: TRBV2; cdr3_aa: CASSENQGWAFF
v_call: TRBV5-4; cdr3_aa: CASRLTGASYGYTF
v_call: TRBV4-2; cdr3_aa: CASSQYSRRGEVGETQYF
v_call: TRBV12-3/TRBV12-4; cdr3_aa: CASRAVVNNEQFF
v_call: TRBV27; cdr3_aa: CASSLGPNTGELFF
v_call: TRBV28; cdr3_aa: CASSLGTGWGQPQHF
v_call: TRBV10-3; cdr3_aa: CAIREDRGHYGYTF
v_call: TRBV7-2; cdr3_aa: CASSLVDRGKLFF
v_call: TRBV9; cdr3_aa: CASSVGRAPGNTIYF
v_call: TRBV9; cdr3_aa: CASSVGPRVGTANTGELFF
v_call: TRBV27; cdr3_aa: CASSLWTGGRHTEAFF
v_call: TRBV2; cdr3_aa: CASSVLGQVGETQYF
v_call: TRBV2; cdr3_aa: CASSDWRDREAFF
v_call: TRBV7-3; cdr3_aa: CASSLMASNSPLHF
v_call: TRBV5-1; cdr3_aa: CASGRELNTEAFF
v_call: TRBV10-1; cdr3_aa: CASSDSTEPWERSSGNTIYF
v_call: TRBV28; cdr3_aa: CASSTVWALGNEQFF
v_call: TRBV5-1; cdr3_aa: CASSLAAADENTQYF
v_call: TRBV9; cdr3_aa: CASSSRTGQQFF
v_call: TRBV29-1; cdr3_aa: CSVRRVNTEAFF
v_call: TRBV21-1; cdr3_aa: CASSKVRPNVGHDSYNEQFF
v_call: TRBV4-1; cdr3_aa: CASSQDVGLGSKTQYF
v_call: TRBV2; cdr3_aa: CASRPWTSGSNEQYF
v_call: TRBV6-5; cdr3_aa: CASRLGGAATQYF
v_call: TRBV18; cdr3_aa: CASSQIDRDQPQHF
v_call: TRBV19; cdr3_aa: CASSIPGVNSPLHF
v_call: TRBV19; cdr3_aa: CASSPQQSGPYTF
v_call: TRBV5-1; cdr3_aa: CASSNSGGETQYF
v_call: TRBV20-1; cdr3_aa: CSAREGGPQYF
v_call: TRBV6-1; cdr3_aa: CASSAQGVGINSPLHF
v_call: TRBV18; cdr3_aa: CASSMTSGGFYEQYF
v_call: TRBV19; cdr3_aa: CASSIERWDSNSGNTIYF